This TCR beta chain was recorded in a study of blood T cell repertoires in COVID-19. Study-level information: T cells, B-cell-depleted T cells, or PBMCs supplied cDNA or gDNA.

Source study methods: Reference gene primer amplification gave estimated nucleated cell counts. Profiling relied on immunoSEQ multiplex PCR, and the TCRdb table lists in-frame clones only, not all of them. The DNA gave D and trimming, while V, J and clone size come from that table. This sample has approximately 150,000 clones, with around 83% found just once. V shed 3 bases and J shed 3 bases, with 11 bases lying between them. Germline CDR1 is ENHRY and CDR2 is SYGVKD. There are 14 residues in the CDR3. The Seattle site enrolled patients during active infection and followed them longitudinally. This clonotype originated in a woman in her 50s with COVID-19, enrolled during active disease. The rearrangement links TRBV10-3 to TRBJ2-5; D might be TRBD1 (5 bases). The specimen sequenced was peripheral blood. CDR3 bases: TGTGCCATCAGTGAAGCTGGGGCAGAAGAGACCCAGTACTTC. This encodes CAISEAGAEETQYF.